This section outlines one T cell receptor beta chain sequence together with its context. Assay used: immunoSEQ multiplex PCR; TCRdb lists only in-frame clones, some missing. Of 700,000 to 750,000 clones listed, approximately 83% are singletons. The sample originates from a study of shared T cell receptors in the human thymus. The CDR3 totals 12 residues. Trimming removed 3 bases from V and 5 bases from J, with 8 bases in between. Germline CDR1 is SGHNT and CDR2 is YYREEE (reference sequence). The same sample was also used in a study of human thymus T cells. From that report: Resections from corrective heart surgery supplied the thymus tissue. Unrelated people showed highly overlapping thymic repertoires, related research reported.

The source of this sequence is a girl in the first two years of life with a congenital heart defect. The source material was thymocytes. The chain recombines TRBV5-4 with TRBJ1-2, with D maybe TRBD1 (6 bases). The chain's CDR3 is CASSSDSYGYTF. DNA for the CDR3: TGTGCCAGCAGCTCGGACAGTTATGGCTACACCTTC.